This TCR beta chain was identified in a study of CD8+CD57+ T cells in acquired aplastic anemia. Whole-study context: On average, sorted CD4+ and CD8+ cells gave roughly 3 ug of DNA. Study conclusions and caveats: There were approximately 27 CD8+ CDR3 sequences that occurred in both patients and controls. Controls did not differ significantly from patients in CD8+ Simpson's diversity.

The CDR3 is 17 residues long. Germline CDR1 SGHTA, CDR2 FQGNSA. The V segment lost 1 base and the J segment 4 bases; nucleotides outside the gene matches: 7. Genomic DNA, serving as template, underwent TCR beta VDJ and CDR3 profiling. TCRdb redid the calling of the reads with MiXCR, one entry per CDR3 protein. There are roughly 300,000 distinct CDR3 sequences in the sample; 45% to 65% occur only once, and less than 10% lies in the top ten. This clonotype occurred a few times. Its antigen is unknown. The receptor's source is a human donor with severe aplastic anemia or a healthy control (not recorded which). Specimen: sorted CD4+, CD8+, or CD8+CD57+ T cells (not recorded which) from PBMCs. This chain connects TRBV7-2 to TRBJ2-5; TRBD2 aligns across 12 bases. CDR3 region: CASSLVPQTSGRETQYF. The CDR3 nucleotides read TGTGCCAGCAGCTTAGTACCCCAGACTAGCGGGAGAGAGACCCAGTACTTC. Full variable domain (outside the CDR3, taken from reference TRBV7-2 and TRBJ2-5): GAGVSQSPSNKVTEKGKDVELRCDPISGHTALYWYRQSLGQGLEFLIYFQGNSAPDKSGLPSDRFSAERTGGSVSTLTIQRTQQEDSAVYLCASSLVPQTSGRETQYFGPGTRLLVL.